This entry lists 25 T cell receptor beta chains sequenced from one sample in a study of control samples from healthy donors and cancer patients. Here immunoSEQ multiplex PCR was the method, and the copy in TCRdb shows in-frame clones only, minus some. The sample consists of 100,000 to 150,000 clones, roughly 90% of them appearing once. Material for sequencing was blood. The receptors shown here come from a man between 18 and 29 years old in good health.

The chain carries TRBV6-5 and TRBJ2-2, with 8 bases matching TRBD1. V trimming: 6 bases; J trimming: 4 bases; junction bases outside the gene matches: 1. Germline-derived CDR1 and CDR2 are MNHEY and SVGAGI. This CDR3 spans 13 amino acids. CDR3 coding DNA: TGTGCCAGCAGGGACAGGGCCACCGGGGAGCTGTTTTTT. This gives the protein CASRDRATGELFF.

CDR3 sequence: CATSNNNDRVGHQPQHF. The CDR3 coding sequence is TGTGCCACCAGTAACAACAATGACAGGGTCGGGCATCAGCCCCAGCATTTT. The J gene is TRBJ1-5, the V gene TRBV24-1, with TRBD1 matching 7 bases. CDR1 and CDR2 from the germline V gene are KGHDR and SFDVKD. The length of the CDR3 is 17 residues. Trimming removed 6 bases from V and 5 bases from J; junction bases left unmatched: 15.

This chain links TRBV5-1 with TRBJ2-7; perhaps TRBD1 as D (5 bases). In germline, CDR1 is SGHRS, CDR2 YFSETQ. The V and J ends lost 0 bases and 2 bases respectively, with 9 bases between them. The CDR3 loop spans 14 amino acids. The CDR3 DNA reads as TGCGCCAGCAGCTTGGGGGCAGGGACCTACGAGCAGTACTTC. Protein product: CASSLGAGTYEQYF.

The J gene is TRBJ2-5, the V gene TRBV7-9, with D tentatively TRBD1 or TRBD2 (5 bases each). V was cut by 3 bases and J by 5 bases, with 13 bases left in between. The CDR3 sequence is 14 residues long. Germline values: CDR1 SEHNR, CDR2 FQNEAQ (reference sequence). Written as DNA, the CDR3 is TGTGCCAGCAGCTTCTCAGTAGAGGGGGAGACCCAGTACTTC. It is translated as CASSFSVEGETQYF. The full variable domain, with the rest looked up from reference TRBV7-9 and TRBJ2-5, is DTGVSQNPRHKITKRGQNVTFRCDPISEHNRLYWYRQTLGQGPEFLTYFQNEAQLEKSRLLSDRFSAERPKGSFSTLEIQRTEQGDSAMYLCASSFSVEGETQYFGPGTRLLVL.

The chain links TRBV4-2 to TRBJ2-7; D is possibly TRBD2 (5 bases). V lost 0 bases and J 3 bases, leaving 15 bases between the germline ends. This CDR3 spans 16 amino acids. Germline-derived CDR1 and CDR2 are LGHNA and YNFKEQ. The CDR3 DNA reads as TGTGCCAGCAGCCAAGAGTGGGGAGCCTCTCTCTACGAGCAGTACTTC. Protein: CASSQEWGASLYEQYF.

The chain links TRBV10-1 to TRBJ1-6; the D is unclear. This CDR3 is 16 amino acids long. CDR1 and CDR2 from the germline V gene are WNHNN and SYGVQD (reference sequence). Trimming removed 11 bases at V and 6 bases at J, with 23 bases between. For the CDR3, the DNA is TGCGCCCCCGACCCCCTGGGGTCCCATATTAATTCACCCCTCCACTTT. This codes for CAPDPLGSHINSPLHF.

The genes are TRBV4-2 and TRBJ2-2, with 13 bases fitting TRBD2. Germline-derived CDR1 and CDR2 are LGHNA and YNFKEQ. The CDR3 extends over 20 amino acids. Trimming removed 1 base from V and 2 bases from J; junction bases left unmatched: 10. This CDR3 reads CASSQVSLAGGWINTGELFF. CDR3 bases: TGTGCCAGCAGCCAAGTATCACTAGCGGGGGGGTGGATCAACACCGGGGAGCTGTTTTTT.

Only one count was recorded for this clone. The chain uses TRBV18 and TRBJ1-1; tentatively, D is TRBD1 (6 bases). Germline V gives CDR1 KGHSH, CDR2 LQKENI. V lost 6 bases and J 2 bases, leaving 10 bases between the germline ends. This CDR3 spans 13 amino acids. DNA for the CDR3: TGTGCCAGCTCCGGACAGAGTAACACTGAAGCTTTCTTT. The encoded protein is CASSGQSNTEAFF.

The rearrangement joins TRBV19 to TRBJ2-6; D uncertain. Trimming removed 6 bases from V and 0 bases from J, with 6 bases in between. This CDR3 has 14 residues. Germline assignment: CDR1 LNHDA and CDR2 SQIVND (reference sequence). DNA for the CDR3: TGTGCCAGTAGGGATATCTCTGGGGCCAACGTCCTGACTTTC. Translating it yields CASRDISGANVLTF.

This clone has just one count. This chain links TRBV6-5 with TRBJ1-1; 7 positions match TRBD1. CDR3 size: 15 residues. Germline V CDR1 and CDR2: MNHEY, SVGAGI. The V and J ends lost 2 bases and 1 base, in that order; junction bases with no gene match: 4. The CDR3 here is CASSYVDRRNTEAFF. CDR3 nucleotide sequence: TGTGCCAGCAGTTACGTGGACAGGCGGAACACTGAAGCTTTCTTT.

The V gene is TRBV7-2, the J gene TRBJ1-4, with no clear D. The CDR3 covers 14 residues. Germline-derived CDR1 and CDR2 are SGHTA and FQGNSA. Trimming stripped 0 bases from V and 8 bases from J, with 10 bases between. CDR3 bases: TGTGCCAGCAGCTTAGCGATGTGGTCGGAAAAACTGTTTTTT. Protein: CASSLAMWSEKLFF.

The CDR3 coding sequence is TGCAGCGTCCTGTCCGTTGACAGCCTCTATGGCTACACCTTC. The encoded protein is CSVLSVDSLYGYTF. The chain has TRBV29-1 and TRBJ1-2; tentative D call: TRBD1 (5 bases). The CDR3 runs to 14 residues. CDR1 SQVTM and CDR2 ANQGSEA come from the germline V gene. V gave up 6 bases and J gave up 4 bases, with 18 bases separating them.

This rearrangement joins TRBV7-9 to TRBJ2-1, with 9 bases fitting TRBD1. CDR1 and CDR2 (germline): SEHNR, FQNEAQ (reference sequence). The CDR3 length is 15 residues. The J segment lost 6 bases and the V segment lost 5 bases, leaving 8 bases of the junction unmatched. In DNA, the CDR3 is TGTGCCAGCAGCCCACCGGGACAGGGAACCAATGAGCAGTTCTTC. This translates into CASSPPGQGTNEQFF.

The V and J genes are TRBV27 and TRBJ1-1; D uncertain. The length of the CDR3 is 17 residues. Trimming took off 3 bases at V and 1 base at J, with 18 bases between the two ends. Germline-derived CDR1 and CDR2 are MNHEY and SMNVEV (reference sequence). CDR3 loop: CASSFLYRGRQNTEAFF. For the CDR3, the DNA is TGTGCCAGCAGTTTCTTATACCGGGGAAGACAGAACACTGAAGCTTTCTTT.

V gene TRBV4-1 combines with J gene TRBJ1-2; D is possibly TRBD1 (5 bases). V was clipped by 4 bases and J by 2 bases, with 14 bases between them. Per germline, CDR1 MGHRA and CDR2 YSYEKL. This CDR3 spans 15 amino acids. The CDR3 nucleotides read TGCGCCAGCAGCCCAAGAGTAACAGGAAACTATGGCTACACCTTC. Translation: CASSPRVTGNYGYTF.

The chain is built from TRBV6-6 and TRBJ2-3; D is uncertain. The V gene lost 1 base and the J gene lost 1 base, with 12 bases spanning the gap. Germline CDR1 reads MNHNY; CDR2 reads SVGAGI (reference sequence). The CDR3 covers 16 residues. The CDR3 loop reads CASSYLGGTRTDTQYF. The CDR3 coding sequence is TGTGCCAGCAGTTACTTGGGCGGCACGCGCACAGATACGCAGTATTTT.

The chain uses TRBV12-3 or TRBV12-4 and TRBJ1-2; D not resolved. The CDR3 extends over 12 amino acids. V lost 1 base, J lost 6 bases, and 6 bases lay in between. CDR3 sequence reads: CASSLERHGYTF. Here the CDR3 DNA reads TGTGCCAGCAGTTTAGAACGGCATGGCTACACCTTC.

V usage is TRBV3-1 (or the pseudogene TRBV3-2) and J usage is TRBJ1-2, with D perhaps TRBD1 (5 bases). The V and J ends lost 1 base and 7 bases respectively, with 13 bases between them. The CDR3 contains 14 residues. The germline V gene has CDR1 LGHDT and CDR2 YNNKEL (reference sequence). The CDR3 is CASSQVGRGVGYTF. The CDR3 DNA is TGTGCCAGCAGCCAAGTTGGGAGGGGCGTTGGCTACACCTTC.

This chain connects TRBV2 to TRBJ1-6, with D possibly matching TRBD1 (6 bases). CDR3 size: 14 residues. The germline V gene has CDR1 SNHLY and CDR2 FYNNEI. Trimming shortened V by 5 bases and J by 8 bases, and 13 bases separated the two germline ends. For the CDR3, the DNA is TGTGCCAGCAGTACTCAGGGGCCGGATTCACCCCTCCACTTT. Translation gives CASSTQGPDSPLHF.

This clone was counted a few times. The chain recombines TRBV7-9 with TRBJ2-5; D is possibly TRBD2 (5 bases). V lost 1 base and J 5 bases, leaving 17 bases between the germline ends. In germline, CDR1 is SEHNR, CDR2 FQNEAQ (reference sequence). This CDR3 is built from 16 residues. CDR3 protein: CASSLGPLASGETQYF. CDR3 bases: TGTGCCAGCAGCTTAGGACCCCTAGCCTCGGGTGAGACCCAGTACTTC.

The chain employs TRBV6-5 and TRBJ2-7; D might be TRBD2 (5 bases). The length of the CDR3 is 15 residues. Germline-derived CDR1 and CDR2 are MNHEY and SVGAGI. The ends were cut back, 5 bases at V and 0 bases at J, with 14 bases in the middle. CDR3: CASSPRAGGSYEQYF. DNA of the CDR3: TGTGCCAGCAGTCCCCGGGCAGGAGGCTCCTACGAGCAGTACTTC.

The V call is TRBV7-2, the J call TRBJ2-1, with 9 bases matching TRBD1. CDR1 SGHTA and CDR2 FQGNSA come from the germline V gene. The CDR3 is 15 amino acids. Germline trimming cut 1 base from V and 4 bases from J; bases unmatched to any gene: 2. CDR3 sequence: CASSLDRGRYNEQFF. The CDR3 DNA reads TGTGCCAGCAGCTTAGACAGGGGGCGATACAATGAGCAGTTCTTC.

V usage is TRBV10-3 and J usage is TRBJ1-3, with TRBD1 identical over 8 bases. Losses at the gene ends were 6 bases for V and 6 bases for J; bases not matched to a gene: 4. Germline-derived CDR1 and CDR2 are ENHRY and SYGVKD. The CDR3 spans 13 residues. The CDR3 DNA follows: TGTGCCATCAGGGGGACAGGTGAAAACACCATATATTTT. Protein sequence: CAIRGTGENTIYF.

The chain has TRBV4-2 and TRBJ2-7, with TRBD2 matching over 10 bases. CDR3 length: 16 residues. Germline-derived CDR1 and CDR2 are LGHNA and YNFKEQ. V shed 4 bases and J 6 bases; nucleotides not matched to a gene: 12. The CDR3 DNA is TGTGCCAGCAGCCCCCCCGGGGGTAGCGGGGGGACCGAGCAGTACTTC. This translates into CASSPPGGSGGTEQYF.

The V gene is TRBV11-2, the J gene TRBJ2-5; no clear D. The CDR3 is 17 amino acids. V lost 5 bases and J lost 1, with 20 bases in between. The germline V gene encodes CDR1 SGHAT and CDR2 FQNNGV. The CDR3, as DNA: TGTGCCAGCAGCGCCCATGGCCAGCGCCGCGTCCAAGAGACCCAGTACTTC. It codes for CASSAHGQRRVQETQYF.